This entry is about one T cell receptor (beta chain). What it binds is unknown. The data originate from a study of T cells in localized non-small cell lung cancer. Whole-study results and caveats: Adjacent uninvolved lung had the highest clonality, suggesting focused antigen responses. Adjacent lung had a median approximately 57 of the 100 largest tumor clones. Increased T cell density in blood showed an association with longer overall survival.

Profiling relied on immunoSEQ multiplex PCR, and the TCRdb table lists in-frame clones only, not all of them. The data show 86,000 or so clones, just under 85% seen once. The CDR3 has 17 amino acids. V lost 0 bases to trimming and J lost 2 bases, with 14 bases between them. The germline V gene encodes CDR1 MRHNA and CDR2 SNTAGT. The chain combines TRBV6-4 with TRBJ1-5, with D perhaps TRBD1 (5 bases). This clonotype originated in a man aged 35-69 years with stage I lung adenocarcinoma. The starting material was peripheral blood, obtained before any cancer treatment. The CDR3 DNA follows: TGTGCCAGCAGTGACTCGGGGACGTTGCATGGCAATCAGCCCCAGCATTTT. Protein product: CASSDSGTLHGNQPQHF.